Given below is one T cell receptor (beta chain) in context. The antigen remains unidentified. PCR was performed using 60 Vbeta and 13 Jbeta primers. Sequencing used immunoSEQ multiplex PCR; TCRdb keeps in-frame clones, though not all of them. The data contain about 120,000 clones, 74% of them singletons. The data originate from a study of cytomegalovirus exposure and HLA in healthy donors. On the study more broadly: The Caucasian-associated ancestry cluster contained around four fifths of the roughly 370 genotyped donors. Study conclusions and caveats: Follow-up analysis found HLA locus-dependent TCR association rates, highest for DRB1 and lowest for HLA-C.

J gave up 7 bases and V 1 base, and 4 bases lay outside the gene matches. Germline CDR1 is SGHDT and CDR2 is YYEEEE. The CDR3 is made up of 14 amino acids. The receptor was isolated from a human donor in good health. The source material was PBMCs. The chain has TRBV5-6 and TRBJ1-4, with TRBD1 matching 7 bases. The CDR3 DNA follows: TGTGCCAGCAGCTTGAAGGGGGCGGGTGAAAAACTGTTTTTT. This codes for CASSLKGAGEKLFF.